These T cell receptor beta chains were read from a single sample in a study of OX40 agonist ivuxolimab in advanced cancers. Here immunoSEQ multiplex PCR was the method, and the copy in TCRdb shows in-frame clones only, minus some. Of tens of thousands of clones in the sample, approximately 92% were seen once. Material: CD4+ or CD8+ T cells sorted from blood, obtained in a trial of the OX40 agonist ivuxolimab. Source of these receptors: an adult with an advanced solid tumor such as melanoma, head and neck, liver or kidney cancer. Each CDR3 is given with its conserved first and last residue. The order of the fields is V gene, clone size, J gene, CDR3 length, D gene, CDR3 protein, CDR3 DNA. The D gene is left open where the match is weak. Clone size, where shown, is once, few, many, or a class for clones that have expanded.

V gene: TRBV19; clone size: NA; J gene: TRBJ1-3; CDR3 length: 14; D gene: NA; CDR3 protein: CASRGVLTGNTIYF; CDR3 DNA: TGTGCCAGTAGGGGCGTTTTGACTGGAAACACCATATATTTT
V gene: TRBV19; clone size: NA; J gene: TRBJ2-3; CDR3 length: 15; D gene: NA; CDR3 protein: CASSRTTGAGDTQYF; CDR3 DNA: TGTGCCAGTAGCCGGACCACCGGGGCAGGGGATACGCAGTATTTT
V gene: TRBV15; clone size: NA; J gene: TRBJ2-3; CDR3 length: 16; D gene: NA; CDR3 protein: CATNPLGLPNTDTQYF; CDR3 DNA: TGTGCCACTAACCCATTGGGACTCCCTAACACAGATACGCAGTATTTT
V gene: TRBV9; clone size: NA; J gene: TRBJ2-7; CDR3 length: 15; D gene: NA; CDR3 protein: CASSVGQARVHEQYF; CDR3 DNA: TGTGCCAGCAGCGTAGGGCAGGCTCGGGTCCACGAGCAGTACTTC
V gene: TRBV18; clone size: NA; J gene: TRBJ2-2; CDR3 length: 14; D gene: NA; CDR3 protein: CASSVDYGAGELFF; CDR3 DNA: TGTGCCAGCTCTGTTGACTATGGTGCCGGGGAGCTGTTTTTT
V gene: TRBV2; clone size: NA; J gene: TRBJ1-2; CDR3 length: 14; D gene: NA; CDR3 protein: CASRGAASLYGYTF; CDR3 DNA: TGTGCCTCCCGTGGGGCGGCGTCTCTCTATGGCTACACCTTC
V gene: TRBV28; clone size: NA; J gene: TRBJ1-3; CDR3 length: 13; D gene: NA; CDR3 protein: CASRGPTRNTIYF; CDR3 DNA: TGTGCCAGTAGGGGCCCGACGAGAAACACCATATATTTT
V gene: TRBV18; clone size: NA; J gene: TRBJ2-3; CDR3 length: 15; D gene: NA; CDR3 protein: CASSPLAGVTDTQYF; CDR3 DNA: TGTGCCAGCTCACCACTGGCAGGGGTCACAGATACGCAGTATTTT
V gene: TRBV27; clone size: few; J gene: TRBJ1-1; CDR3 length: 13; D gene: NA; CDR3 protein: CASSLSKNTEAFF; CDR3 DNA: TGTGCCAGCAGTTTATCCAAAAACACTGAAGCTTTCTTT
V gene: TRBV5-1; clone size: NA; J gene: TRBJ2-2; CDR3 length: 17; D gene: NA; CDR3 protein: CASSLTGRGIGTGELFF; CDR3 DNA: TGCGCCAGCAGCCTGACAGGGAGGGGGATTGGCACCGGGGAGCTGTTTTTT
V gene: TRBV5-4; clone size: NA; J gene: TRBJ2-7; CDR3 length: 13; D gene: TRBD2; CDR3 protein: CASSSGLAYEQYF; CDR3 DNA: TGTGCCAGCAGCTCGGGACTAGCCTACGAGCAGTACTTC
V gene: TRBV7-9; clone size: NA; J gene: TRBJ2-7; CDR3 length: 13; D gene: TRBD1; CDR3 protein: CASTGGSLREQYF; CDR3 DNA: TGTGCCAGCACAGGGGGCAGCCTTAGGGAGCAGTACTTC
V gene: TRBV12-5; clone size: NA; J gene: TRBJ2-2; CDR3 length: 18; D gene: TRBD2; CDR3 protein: CASGLVPLLAEDTGELFF; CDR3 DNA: TGTGCTAGTGGTTTGGTCCCCCTACTAGCGGAGGACACCGGGGAGCTGTTTTTT
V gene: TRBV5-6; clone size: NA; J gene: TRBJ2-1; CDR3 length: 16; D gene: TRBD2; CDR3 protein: CASKGLAGSSYNEQFF; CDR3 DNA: TGTGCCAGCAAGGGACTAGCGGGAAGCTCCTACAATGAGCAGTTCTTC
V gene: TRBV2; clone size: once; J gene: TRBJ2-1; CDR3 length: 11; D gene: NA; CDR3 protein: CASRSRNEQFF; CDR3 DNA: TGTGCCAGCAGGTCGCGCAATGAGCAGTTCTTC
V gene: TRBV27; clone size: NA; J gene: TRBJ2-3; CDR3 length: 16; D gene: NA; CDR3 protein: CASSWAREPSTDTQYF; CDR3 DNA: TGTGCCAGCAGTTGGGCTAGAGAACCTAGCACAGATACGCAGTATTTT
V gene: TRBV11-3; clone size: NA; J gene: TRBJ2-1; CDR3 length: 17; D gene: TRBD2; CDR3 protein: CASSLGPGLSSYNEQFF; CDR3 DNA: TGTGCCAGCAGCTTAGGACCGGGACTAAGCTCCTACAATGAGCAGTTCTTC
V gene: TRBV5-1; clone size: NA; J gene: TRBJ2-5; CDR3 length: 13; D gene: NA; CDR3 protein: CASSLDEGRTQYF; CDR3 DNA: TGCGCCAGCAGCTTGGATGAGGGGCGGACCCAGTACTTC
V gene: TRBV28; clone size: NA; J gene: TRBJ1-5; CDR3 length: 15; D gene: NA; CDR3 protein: CASSLRVLSNQPQHF; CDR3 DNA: TGTGCCAGCAGTTTAAGGGTTTTATCAAATCAGCCCCAGCATTTT
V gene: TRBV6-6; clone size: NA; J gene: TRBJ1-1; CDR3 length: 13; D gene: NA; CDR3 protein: CASSPPGEAEAFF; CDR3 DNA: TGTGCCAGCAGTCCCCCGGGAGAGGCTGAAGCTTTCTTT
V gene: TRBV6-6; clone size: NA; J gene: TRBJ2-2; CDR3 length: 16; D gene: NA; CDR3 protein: CASSYGDFVNTGELFF; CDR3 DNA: TGTGCCAGCAGTTACGGGGACTTCGTGAACACCGGGGAGCTGTTTTTT
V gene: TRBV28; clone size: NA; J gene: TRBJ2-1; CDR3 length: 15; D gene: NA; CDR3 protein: CASSGGVRTYNEQFF; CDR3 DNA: TGTGCCAGCAGTGGGGGTGTTCGGACGTACAATGAGCAGTTCTTC
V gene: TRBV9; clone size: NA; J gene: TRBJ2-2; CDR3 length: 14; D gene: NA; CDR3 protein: CASSVVSVAGELFF; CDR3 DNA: TGTGCCAGCAGCGTAGTTAGCGTTGCCGGGGAGCTGTTTTTT
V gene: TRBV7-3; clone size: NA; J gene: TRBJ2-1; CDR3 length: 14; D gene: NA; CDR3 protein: CASSVNRDINEQFF; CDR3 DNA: TGTGCCAGCAGCGTCAACCGGGACATCAATGAGCAGTTCTTC
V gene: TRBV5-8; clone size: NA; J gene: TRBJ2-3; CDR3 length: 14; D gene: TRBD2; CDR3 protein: CASSLAGPSDTQYF; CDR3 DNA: TGTGCCAGCAGCTTAGCGGGACCCTCAGATACGCAGTATTTT
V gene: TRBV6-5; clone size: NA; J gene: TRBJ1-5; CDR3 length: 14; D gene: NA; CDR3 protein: CASRVGGAGQPQHF; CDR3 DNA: TGTGCCAGCAGAGTGGGGGGGGCAGGGCAGCCCCAGCATTTT
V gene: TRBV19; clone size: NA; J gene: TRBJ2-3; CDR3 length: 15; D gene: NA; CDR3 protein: CASRSTEGGNQPQYF; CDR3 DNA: TGTGCCAGTAGATCGACGGAGGGGGGCAATCAGCCCCAGTATTTT
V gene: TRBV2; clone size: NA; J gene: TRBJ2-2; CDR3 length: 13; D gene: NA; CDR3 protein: CASRTGTPGELFF; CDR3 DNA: TGTGCCAGTCGGACCGGGACACCCGGGGAGCTGTTTTTT
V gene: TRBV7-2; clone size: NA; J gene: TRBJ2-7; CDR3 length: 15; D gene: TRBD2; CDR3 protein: CASSSGPSGIREQYF; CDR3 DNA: TGTGCCAGCAGCTCCGGCCCTAGCGGGATCCGCGAGCAGTACTTC
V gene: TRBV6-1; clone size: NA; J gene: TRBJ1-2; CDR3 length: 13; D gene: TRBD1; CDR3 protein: CASSLTGDYGYTF; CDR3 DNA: TGTGCCAGCAGTCTTACAGGGGACTATGGCTACACCTTC
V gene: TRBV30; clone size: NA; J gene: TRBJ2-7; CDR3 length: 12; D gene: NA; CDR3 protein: CAWSPQAYEQYF; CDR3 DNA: TGTGCCTGGAGTCCTCAGGCCTACGAGCAGTACTTC
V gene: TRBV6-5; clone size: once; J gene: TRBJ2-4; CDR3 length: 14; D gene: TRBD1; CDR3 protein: CASRKTGTGNIQYF; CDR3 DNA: TGTGCCAGCAGGAAGACAGGGACGGGAAACATTCAGTACTTC
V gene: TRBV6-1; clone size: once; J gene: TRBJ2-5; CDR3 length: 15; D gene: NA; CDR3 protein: CASSGGWTAQETQYF; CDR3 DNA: TGTGCCAGCAGTGGGGGCTGGACAGCTCAAGAGACCCAGTACTTC
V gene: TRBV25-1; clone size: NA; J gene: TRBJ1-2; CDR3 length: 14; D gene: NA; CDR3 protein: CASSGPPANYGYTF; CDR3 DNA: TGTGCCAGCAGTGGACCCCCGGCCAACTATGGCTACACCTTC
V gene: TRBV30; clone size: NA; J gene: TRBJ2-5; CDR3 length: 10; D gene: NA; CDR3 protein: CAWKTATQYF; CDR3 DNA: TGTGCCTGGAAGACCGCGACCCAGTACTTC
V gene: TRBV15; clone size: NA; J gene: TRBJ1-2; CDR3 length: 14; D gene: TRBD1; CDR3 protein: CATGGGLFNYGYTF; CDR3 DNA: TGTGCCACCGGAGGGGGCCTATTCAACTATGGCTACACCTTC
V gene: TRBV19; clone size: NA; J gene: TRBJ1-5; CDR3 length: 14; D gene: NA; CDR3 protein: CASMSPSHSQPQHF; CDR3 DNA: TGTGCCAGTATGAGCCCCAGCCACAGTCAGCCCCAGCATTTT
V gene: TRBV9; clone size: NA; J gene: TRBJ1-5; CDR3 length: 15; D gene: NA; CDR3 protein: CASSDDPFRNQPQHF; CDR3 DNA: TGTGCCAGCAGCGACGACCCCTTTAGAAATCAGCCCCAGCATTTT
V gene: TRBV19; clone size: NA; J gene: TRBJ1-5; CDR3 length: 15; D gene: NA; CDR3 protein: CASSIGGQREQPQHF; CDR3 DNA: TGTGCCAGTAGTATAGGTGGGCAGAGGGAACAGCCCCAGCATTTT
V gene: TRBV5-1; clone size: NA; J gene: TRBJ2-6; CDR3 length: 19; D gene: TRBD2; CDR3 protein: CASSSRPSGRYSGANVLTF; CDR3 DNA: TGCGCCAGCAGTTCTCGGCCTAGCGGGAGATACTCTGGGGCCAACGTCCTGACTTTC
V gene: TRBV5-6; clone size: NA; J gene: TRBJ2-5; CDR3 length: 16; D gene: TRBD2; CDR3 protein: CASSRRTSGGQETQYF; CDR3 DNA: TGTGCCAGCAGCCGCCGGACTAGCGGGGGCCAAGAGACCCAGTACTTC
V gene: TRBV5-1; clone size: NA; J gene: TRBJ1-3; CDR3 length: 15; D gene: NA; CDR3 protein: CASSLDRASGNTIYF; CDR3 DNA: TGCGCCAGCAGCTTGGACAGGGCCTCTGGAAACACCATATATTTT
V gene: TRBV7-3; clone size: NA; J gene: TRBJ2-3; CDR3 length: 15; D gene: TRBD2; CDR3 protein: CASSQAGGPADTQYF; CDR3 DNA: TGTGCCAGCAGCCAAGCGGGAGGGCCCGCAGATACGCAGTATTTT
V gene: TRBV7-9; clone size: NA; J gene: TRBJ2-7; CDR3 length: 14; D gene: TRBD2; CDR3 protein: CASSSGTSRYEQYF; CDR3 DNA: TGTGCCAGCAGCTCCGGGACTAGCCGTTACGAGCAGTACTTC
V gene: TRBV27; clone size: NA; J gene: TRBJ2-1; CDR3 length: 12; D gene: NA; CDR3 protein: CASSLGAGAWFF; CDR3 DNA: TGTGCCAGCAGTTTGGGGGCGGGGGCATGGTTCTTC
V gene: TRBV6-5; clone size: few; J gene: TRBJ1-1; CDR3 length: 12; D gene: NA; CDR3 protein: CASKTVNTEAFF; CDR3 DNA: TGTGCCAGCAAGACAGTGAACACTGAAGCTTTCTTT
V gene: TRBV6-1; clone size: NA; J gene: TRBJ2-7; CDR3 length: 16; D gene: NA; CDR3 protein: CASSERLPGLGSEQYF; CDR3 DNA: TGTGCCAGCAGTGAGAGGTTACCGGGACTGGGGAGTGAGCAGTACTTC
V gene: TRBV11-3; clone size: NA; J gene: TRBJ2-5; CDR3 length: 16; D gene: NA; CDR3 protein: CASSLSGGKLQETQYF; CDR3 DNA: TGTGCCAGCAGCTTATCTGGAGGGAAACTTCAAGAGACCCAGTACTTC
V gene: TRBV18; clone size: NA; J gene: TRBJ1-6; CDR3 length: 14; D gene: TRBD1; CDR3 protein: CASSPTRGNSPLHF; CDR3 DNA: TGTGCCAGCTCACCAACCAGGGGGAATTCACCCCTCCACTTT
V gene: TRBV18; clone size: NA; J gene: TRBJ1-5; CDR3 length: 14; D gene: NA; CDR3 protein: CASSPPGVVQPQHF; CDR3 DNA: TGTGCCAGCTCACCACCAGGGGTGGTTCAGCCCCAGCATTTT
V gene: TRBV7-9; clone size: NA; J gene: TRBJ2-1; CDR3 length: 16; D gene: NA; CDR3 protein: CASSVRDGKSYNEQFF; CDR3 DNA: TGTGCCAGCAGCGTCCGGGACGGCAAATCCTACAATGAGCAGTTCTTC
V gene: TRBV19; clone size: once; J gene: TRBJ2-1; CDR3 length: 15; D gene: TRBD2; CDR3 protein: CASSTTSGRLDEQFF; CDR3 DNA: TGTGCCAGTAGTACAACTAGCGGGAGACTAGATGAGCAGTTCTTC
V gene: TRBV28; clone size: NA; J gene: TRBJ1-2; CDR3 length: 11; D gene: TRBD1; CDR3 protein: CASSLRGGYTF; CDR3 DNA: TGTGCCAGCAGCCTCAGGGGGGGCTACACCTTC
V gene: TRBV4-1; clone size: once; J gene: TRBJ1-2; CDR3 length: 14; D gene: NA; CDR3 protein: CASSQRGVDYGYTF; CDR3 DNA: TGCGCCAGCAGCCAAAGAGGGGTTGACTATGGCTACACCTTC
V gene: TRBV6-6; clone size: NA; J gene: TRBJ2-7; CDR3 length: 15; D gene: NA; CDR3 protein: CASSSSLAVSYEQYF; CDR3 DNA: TGTGCCAGCAGTTCCTCTTTAGCGGTTTCCTACGAGCAGTACTTC
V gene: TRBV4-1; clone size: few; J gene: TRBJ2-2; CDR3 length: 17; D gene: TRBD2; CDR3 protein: CASSQEGTSANTGELFF; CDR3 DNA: TGCGCCAGCAGCCAAGAAGGGACTAGCGCTAACACCGGGGAGCTGTTTTTT
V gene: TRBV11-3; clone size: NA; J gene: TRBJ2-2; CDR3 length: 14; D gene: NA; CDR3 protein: CASSLGATNGELFF; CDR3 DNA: TGTGCCAGCAGCTTAGGGGCGACTAACGGGGAGCTGTTTTTT
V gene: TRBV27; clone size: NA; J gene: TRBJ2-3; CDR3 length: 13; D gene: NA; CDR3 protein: CASGPSWSDTQYF; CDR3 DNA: TGTGCCAGCGGCCCCAGCTGGTCAGATACGCAGTATTTT
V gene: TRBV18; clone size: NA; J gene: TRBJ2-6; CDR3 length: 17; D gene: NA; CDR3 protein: CASSPPFRPSGANVLTF; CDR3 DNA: TGTGCCAGCTCACCACCATTTAGGCCCTCTGGGGCCAACGTCCTGACTTTC